This is a list of T cell receptor beta chains from one sample in a study of regulatory T cells in long-lasting Graves disease. Each CDR3 protein is one row after TCRdb ran MiXCR on the multiplex PCR reads. The table lists under 250,000 distinct CDR3 sequences, around 21% of them singletons. This specimen was peripheral blood mononuclear cells (PBMCs), taken at new diagnosis, from a patient treated with antithyroid drugs. All receptors derive from a female donor with Graves disease. Both conserved end residues are part of each CDR3. D genes are given only for firm matches. The size entry is marked missing in some rows and otherwise reads once, few, many or a size class.

clone size	V gene	J gene	D gene	CDR3 DNA	CDR3 protein
.	TRBV28	TRBJ1-2	.	TGTGCCAGCGCCATGGGGGTGCGGGGCTACACCTTC	CASAMGVRGYTF
.	TRBV12-3/TRBV12-4	TRBJ2-1	.	TGTGCCAGCCCTCTCGGAGGGTACAATGAGCAGTTCTTC	CASPLGGYNEQFF
many	TRBV20-1	TRBJ2-1	TRBD1	TGCAGTGCTAGGTCGGGACAGGGATCGTTTGAGCAGTTCTTC	CSARSGQGSFEQFF
many	TRBV5-1	TRBJ2-5	.	TGCGCCAGCAGCTCTACCCACCCCGCGGAGACCCAGTACTTC	CASSSTHPAETQYF
many	TRBV3-1	TRBJ1-2	TRBD1	TGTGCCAGCAGAGACAGGGCTAACTATGGCTACACCTTC	CASRDRANYGYTF
many	TRBV10-3	TRBJ2-7	.	TGTGCCATCAGTGAGGGGCCAGACTACGAGCAGTACTTC	CAISEGPDYEQYF
many	TRBV20-1	TRBJ1-2	TRBD1	TGCAGTGCTACTGGACAGGGCATACACACCTTC	CSATGQGIHTF
many	TRBV7-2	TRBJ2-7	.	TGTGCCAGCAGCTTAGCGTTACGGGGGTACGAGCAGTACTTC	CASSLALRGYEQYF
.	TRBV18	TRBJ2-1	.	TGTGCCAGCTCACCCAGGACCCCTCTCATCTACAATGAGCAGTTCTTC	CASSPRTPLIYNEQFF
many	TRBV7-8	TRBJ2-5	.	TGTGCCAGCAGCGTCACAGGGTGGGGAGAGACCCAGTACTTC	CASSVTGWGETQYF
many	TRBV10-1	TRBJ2-1	.	TGCGCCAGCTCCCCGTCGGACTCAAATGAGCAGTTCTTC	CASSPSDSNEQFF
.	TRBV5-1	TRBJ1-4	TRBD1	TGCGCCAGCAGCTTGGGGGACAGCCCTAATGAAAAACTGTTTTTT	CASSLGDSPNEKLFF
many	TRBV28	TRBJ1-4	.	TGTGCCAGCAGTTTAACACGGAATGAAAAACTGTTTTTT	CASSLTRNEKLFF
many	TRBV20-1	TRBJ2-1	TRBD1	TGCAGTGCTCGACCCGGGACAGGGCGCAATGAGCAGTTCTTC	CSARPGTGRNEQFF
many	TRBV30	TRBJ2-1	TRBD2	TGTGCCCTAACACTAGCGGGAGCCTACAATGAGCAGTTCTTC	CALTLAGAYNEQFF
.	TRBV5-6	TRBJ1-1	TRBD1	TGTGCCAGCAGCTTCCGGGACAGCGCCTACACTGAAGCTTTCTTT	CASSFRDSAYTEAFF
many	TRBV11-2	TRBJ2-7	.	TGTGCCAGCAGCTCTAATATGGGGGGCGAGCAGTACTTC	CASSSNMGGEQYF
.	TRBV27	TRBJ1-4	TRBD1	TGTGCCAGCAGTAACAGGGGGTCAGGTGAAAAACTGTTTTTT	CASSNRGSGEKLFF
few	TRBV29-1	TRBJ1-3	.	TGCAGCGTTGAAGACGGGGGAAACACCATATATTTT	CSVEDGGNTIYF
.	TRBV20-1	TRBJ2-7	TRBD1	TGCAGTGTTGGAGCGACAGGGATTGGCTACGAGCAGTACTTC	CSVGATGIGYEQYF
many	TRBV2	TRBJ2-3	TRBD1	TGTGCCAGCAGTGCCCGACAGGGGGGGTCCGATACGCAGTATTTT	CASSARQGGSDTQYF
many	TRBV7-9	TRBJ2-5	.	TGTGCCAGCAGCTTAGTGGGTGGAGAAGAGACCCAGTACTTC	CASSLVGGEETQYF
few	TRBV25-1	TRBJ2-3	TRBD2	TGTGCCAGCAGTGAAACCTCGACTAGCGGGAGTCCGCAGTATTTT	CASSETSTSGSPQYF
.	TRBV4-1	TRBJ2-7	.	TGCGCCAGCAGCCAAGAAGTAAAGACAGGATGGGAGTACGAGCAGTACTTC	CASSQEVKTGWEYEQYF
many	TRBV5-1	TRBJ1-5	.	TGCGCCAGCAGCTTCGGGGAGGGACAGCCCCAGCATTTT	CASSFGEGQPQHF
many	TRBV12-3/TRBV12-4	TRBJ2-7	.	TGTGCCAGCAGTCCATGGGGCGGTACCTACGAGCAGTACTTC	CASSPWGGTYEQYF
many	TRBV6-5	TRBJ2-5	.	TGTGCCAGCAGTTATTGGCAGGGTCCACAAGAGACCCAGTACTTC	CASSYWQGPQETQYF
many	TRBV27	TRBJ1-1	.	TGTGCCAGCAGTGAGCTGATTGGGGGGATCGCTGAAGCTTTCTTT	CASSELIGGIAEAFF
.	TRBV3-2	TRBJ2-5	.	TGTGCCAGCAGCCAAGCTGTGCCCCCCGAGACCCAGTACTTC	CASSQAVPPETQYF
many	TRBV24-1	TRBJ1-1	.	TGTGCCACCACGAGGGTTGGTAGCACTGAAGCTTTCTTT	CATTRVGSTEAFF
few	TRBV6-4	TRBJ1-2	.	TGTGCCAGCAGAGCCCCGGGCCCACCAAACTATGGCTACACCTTC	CASRAPGPPNYGYTF
many	TRBV12-5	TRBJ2-3	TRBD2	TGTGCTAGTGGTTTGGGCCAGACTAGCGGGAGTTGGAGCACAGATACGCAGTATTTT	CASGLGQTSGSWSTDTQYF
.	TRBV4-2	TRBJ2-4	TRBD2	TGTGCCAGCAGCCATGTAGAGCGGGAGCGGAACATTCAGTACTTC	CASSHVERERNIQYF
many	TRBV11-2	TRBJ1-1	.	TGTGCCAGCAGCTCCGTGTGGTCAAACACTGAAGCTTTCTTT	CASSSVWSNTEAFF
.	TRBV4-1	TRBJ1-6	.	TGCGCCAGCAGCCAAGATTGGATTGCCTATAATTCACCCCTCCACTTT	CASSQDWIAYNSPLHF
many	TRBV10-1	TRBJ1-3	TRBD1	TGCGCCAGCAGTGGGACAGGGGGATGTGGAAACACCATATATTTT	CASSGTGGCGNTIYF
.	TRBV9	TRBJ2-2	TRBD2	TGTGCCAGCAGCGTAGGGTCTAGCGGGGGGGCCCCCACCGGGGAGCTGTTTTTT	CASSVGSSGGAPTGELFF